This T cell receptor beta chain was sequenced for a study of blood T cell repertoires in COVID-19. Study context: Donors in the United States, Italy and Spain gave samples during acute or convalescent COVID-19. From T cells, B-cell-depleted T cells, or PBMCs came the material, which was cDNA or gDNA.

Germline lookup yields CDR1 SQVTM and CDR2 ANQGSEA. Trimming left V 4 bases short and J 6 bases short, with 12 bases between. This CDR3 region has 12 residues. How the authors handled the data: Amplification from reference gene primers served as the basis for estimated nucleated cell counts. The repertoire was sequenced with immunoSEQ multiplex PCR; TCRdb's copy has only in-frame clones and lacks some. V, J and clone size are those of that table, while D and trimming were read from the DNA. This sample has about 190,000 clones, with approximately 90% found just once. The receptor was isolated from a man between 35 and 55 years old with active or convalescent COVID-19. The specimen sequenced was peripheral blood. The genes are TRBV29-1 and TRBJ1-1; D perhaps matches TRBD1 (5 bases). The CDR3 nucleotides are TGCAGCGTTGTAGGGGCAGAACCTGAAGCTTTCTTT. Encoded protein: CSVVGAEPEAFF.